This T cell receptor (beta chain) was sequenced in a study of PD-1 blockade in classical Hodgkin lymphoma. Every patient experienced relapse after autologous stem cell transplantation, and brentuximab vedotin exposure varied. Sequencing was performed with immunoSEQ multiplex PCR; in TCRdb, only in-frame clones are kept and a portion is missing. The sample includes 47,000 or so clones, around 66% of them seen just once. The CDR3 loop spans 15 amino acids. V lost 0 bases and J lost 6, with 14 bases in between. The germline gives CDR1 MGHDK, CDR2 SYGVNS. Sequencing used peripheral blood mononuclear cells (PBMCs), obtained at baseline. The chain couples TRBV25-1 to TRBJ1-1; D uncertain. The receptor comes from a human donor with classical Hodgkin lymphoma. The CDR3 DNA is TGTGCCAGCAGTGAATATACAGTTTTAGGCGCTGAAGCTTTCTTT. Translation: CASSEYTVLGAEAFF.